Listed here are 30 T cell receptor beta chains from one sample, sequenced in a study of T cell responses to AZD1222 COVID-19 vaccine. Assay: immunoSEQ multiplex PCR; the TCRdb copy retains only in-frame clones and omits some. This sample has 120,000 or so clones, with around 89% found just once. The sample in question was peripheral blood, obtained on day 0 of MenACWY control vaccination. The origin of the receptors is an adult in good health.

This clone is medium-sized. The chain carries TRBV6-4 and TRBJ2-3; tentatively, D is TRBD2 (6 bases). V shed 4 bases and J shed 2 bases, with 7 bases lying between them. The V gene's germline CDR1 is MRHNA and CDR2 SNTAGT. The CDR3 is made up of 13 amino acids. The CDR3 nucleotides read TGTGCCAGCAGTGGGACTAACACAGATACGCAGTATTTT. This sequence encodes CASSGTNTDTQYF.

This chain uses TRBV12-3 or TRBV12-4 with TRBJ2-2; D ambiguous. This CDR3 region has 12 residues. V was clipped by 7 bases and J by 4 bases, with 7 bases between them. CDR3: CASTKGTGELFF. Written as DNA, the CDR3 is TGTGCCAGCACAAAGGGCACCGGGGAGCTGTTTTTT.

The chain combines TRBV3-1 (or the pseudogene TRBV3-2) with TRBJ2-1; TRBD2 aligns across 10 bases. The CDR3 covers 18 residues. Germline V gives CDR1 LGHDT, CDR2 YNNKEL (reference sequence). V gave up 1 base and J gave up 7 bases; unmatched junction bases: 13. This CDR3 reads CASSQGLRASGRGNEQFF. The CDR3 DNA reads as TGTGCCAGCAGCCAAGGTCTTCGGGCTAGCGGGAGAGGTAATGAGCAGTTCTTC.

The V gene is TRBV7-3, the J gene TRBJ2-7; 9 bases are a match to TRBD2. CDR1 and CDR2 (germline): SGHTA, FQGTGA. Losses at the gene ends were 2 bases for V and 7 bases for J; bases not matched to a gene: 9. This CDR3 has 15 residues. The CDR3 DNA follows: TGTGCCAGCAGCTTAGGCGCTAGCGGGATTAGTGAGCAGTACTTC. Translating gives CASSLGASGISEQYF.

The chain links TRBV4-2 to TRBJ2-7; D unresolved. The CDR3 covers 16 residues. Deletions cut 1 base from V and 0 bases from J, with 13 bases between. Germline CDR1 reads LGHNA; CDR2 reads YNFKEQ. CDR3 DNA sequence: TGTGCCAGCAGCCAAGTGGCGTGGTCCGGCTCCTACGAGCAGTACTTC. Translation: CASSQVAWSGSYEQYF.

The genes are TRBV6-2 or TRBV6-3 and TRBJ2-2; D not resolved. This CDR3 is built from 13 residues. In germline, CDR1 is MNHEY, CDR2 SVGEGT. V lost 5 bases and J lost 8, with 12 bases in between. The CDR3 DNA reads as TGTGCCAGCAGTCGACAACCCGTAGGGGAGCTGTTTTTT. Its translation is CASSRQPVGELFF.

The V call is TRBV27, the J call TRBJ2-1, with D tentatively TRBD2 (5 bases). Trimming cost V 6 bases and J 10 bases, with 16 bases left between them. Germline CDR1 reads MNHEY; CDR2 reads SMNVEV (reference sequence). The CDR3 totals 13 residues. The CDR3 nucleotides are TGTGCCAGCAGCGGAGGTAATGGGCGAGAGCAGTTCTTC. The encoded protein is CASSGGNGREQFF.

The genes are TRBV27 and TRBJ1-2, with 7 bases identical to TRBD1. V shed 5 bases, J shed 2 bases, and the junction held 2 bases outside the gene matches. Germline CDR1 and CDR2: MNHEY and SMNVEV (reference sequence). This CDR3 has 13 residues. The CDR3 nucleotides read TGTGCCAGCAGTCCGACAGGGAACTATGGCTACACCTTC. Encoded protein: CASSPTGNYGYTF.

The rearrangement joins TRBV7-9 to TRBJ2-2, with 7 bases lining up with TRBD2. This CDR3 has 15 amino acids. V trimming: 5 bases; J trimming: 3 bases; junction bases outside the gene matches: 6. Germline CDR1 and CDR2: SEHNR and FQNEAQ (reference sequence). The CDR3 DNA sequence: TGTGCCAGCAGCCTGGTTGCGGGAGACACCGGGGAGCTGTTTTTT. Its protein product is CASSLVAGDTGELFF. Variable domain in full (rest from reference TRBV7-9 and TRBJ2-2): DTGVSQNPRHKITKRGQNVTFRCDPISEHNRLYWYRQTLGQGPEFLTYFQNEAQLEKSRLLSDRFSAERPKGSFSTLEIQRTEQGDSAMYLCASSLVAGDTGELFFGEGSRLTVL.

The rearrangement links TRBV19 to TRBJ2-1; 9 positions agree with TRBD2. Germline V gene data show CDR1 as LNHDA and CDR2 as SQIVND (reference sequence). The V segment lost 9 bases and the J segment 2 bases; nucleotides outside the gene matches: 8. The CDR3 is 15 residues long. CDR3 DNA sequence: TGTGCCAGCCAGACTAGCGGATTTACCTACAATGAGCAGTTCTTC. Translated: CASQTSGFTYNEQFF.

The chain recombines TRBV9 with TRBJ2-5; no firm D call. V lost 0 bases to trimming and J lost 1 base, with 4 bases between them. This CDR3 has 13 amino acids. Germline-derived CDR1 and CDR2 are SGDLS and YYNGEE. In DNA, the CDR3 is TGTGCCAGCAGCGTAGGGGCCCAAGAGACCCAGTACTTC. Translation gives CASSVGAQETQYF.

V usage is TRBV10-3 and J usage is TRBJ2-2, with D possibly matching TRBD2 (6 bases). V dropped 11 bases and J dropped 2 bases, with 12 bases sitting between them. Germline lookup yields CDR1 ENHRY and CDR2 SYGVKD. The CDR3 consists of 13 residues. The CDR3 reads CASRGSNTGELFF. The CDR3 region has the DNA TGTGCCTCTCGGGGGAGTAACACCGGGGAGCTGTTTTTT.

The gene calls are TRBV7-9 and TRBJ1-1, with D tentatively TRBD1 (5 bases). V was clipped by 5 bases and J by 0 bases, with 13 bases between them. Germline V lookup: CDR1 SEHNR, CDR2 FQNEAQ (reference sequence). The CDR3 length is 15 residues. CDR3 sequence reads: CASSPTPGLNTEAFF. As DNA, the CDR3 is TGTGCCAGCAGCCCAACGCCAGGGCTGAACACTGAAGCTTTCTTT.

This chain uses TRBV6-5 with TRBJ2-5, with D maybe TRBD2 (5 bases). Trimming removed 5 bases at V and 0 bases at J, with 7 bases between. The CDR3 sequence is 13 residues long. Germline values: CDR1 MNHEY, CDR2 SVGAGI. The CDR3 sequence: CASSQRNQETQYF. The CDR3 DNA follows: TGTGCCAGCAGTCAGCGGAACCAAGAGACCCAGTACTTC.

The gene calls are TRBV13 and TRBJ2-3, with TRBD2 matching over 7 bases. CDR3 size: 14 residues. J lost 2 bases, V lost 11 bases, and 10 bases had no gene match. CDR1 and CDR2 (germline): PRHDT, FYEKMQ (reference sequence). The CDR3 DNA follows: TGTGCCTCCATGGGAGCGGGAATCACAGATACGCAGTATTTT. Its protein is CASMGAGITDTQYF.

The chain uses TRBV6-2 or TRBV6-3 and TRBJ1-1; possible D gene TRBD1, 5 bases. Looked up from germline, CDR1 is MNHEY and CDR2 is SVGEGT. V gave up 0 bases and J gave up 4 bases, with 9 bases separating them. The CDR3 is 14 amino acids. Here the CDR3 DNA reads TGTGCCAGCAGTTACTCGGGGCAGTCCACTGAAGCTTTCTTT. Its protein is CASSYSGQSTEAFF.

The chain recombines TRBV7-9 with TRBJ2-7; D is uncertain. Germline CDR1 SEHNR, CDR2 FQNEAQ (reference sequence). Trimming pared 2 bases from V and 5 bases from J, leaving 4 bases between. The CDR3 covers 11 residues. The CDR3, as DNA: TGTGCCAGCAGCTTATTAGACGAGCAGTACTTC. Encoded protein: CASSLLDEQYF.

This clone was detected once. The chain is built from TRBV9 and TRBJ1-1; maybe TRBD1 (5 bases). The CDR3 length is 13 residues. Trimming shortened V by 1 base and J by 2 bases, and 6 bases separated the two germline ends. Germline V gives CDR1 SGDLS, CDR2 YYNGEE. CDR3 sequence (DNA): TGTGCCAGCAGCGTAAGGGGTAACACTGAAGCTTTCTTT. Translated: CASSVRGNTEAFF.

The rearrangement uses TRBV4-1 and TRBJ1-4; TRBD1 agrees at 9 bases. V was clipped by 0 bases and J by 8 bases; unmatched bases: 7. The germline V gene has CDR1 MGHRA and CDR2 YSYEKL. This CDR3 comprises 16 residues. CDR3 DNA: TGCGCCAGCAGCCAAGATGCTGGGACAGGGAGCGAAAAACTGTTTTTT. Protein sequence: CASSQDAGTGSEKLFF.

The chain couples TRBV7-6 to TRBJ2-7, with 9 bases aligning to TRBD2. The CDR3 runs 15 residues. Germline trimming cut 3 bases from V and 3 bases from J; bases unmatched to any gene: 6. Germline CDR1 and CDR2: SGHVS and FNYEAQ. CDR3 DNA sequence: TGTGCCAGCAGCTTTAGCGGGAGTCCGATCTACGAGCAGTACTTC. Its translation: CASSFSGSPIYEQYF.

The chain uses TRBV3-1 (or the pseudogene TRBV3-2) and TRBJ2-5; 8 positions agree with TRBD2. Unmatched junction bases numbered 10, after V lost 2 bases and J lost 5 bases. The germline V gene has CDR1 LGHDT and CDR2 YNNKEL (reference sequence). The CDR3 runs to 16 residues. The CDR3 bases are TGTGCCAGCAGCCAATGGACTAGCACCAAAAGGGAGACCCAGTACTTC. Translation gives CASSQWTSTKRETQYF.

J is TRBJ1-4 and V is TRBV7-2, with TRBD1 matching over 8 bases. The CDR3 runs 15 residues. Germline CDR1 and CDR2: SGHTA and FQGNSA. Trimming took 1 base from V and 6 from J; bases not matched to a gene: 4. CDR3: CASSLVAGGDEKLFF. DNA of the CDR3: TGTGCCAGCAGCTTAGTTGCAGGGGGCGATGAAAAACTGTTTTTT.

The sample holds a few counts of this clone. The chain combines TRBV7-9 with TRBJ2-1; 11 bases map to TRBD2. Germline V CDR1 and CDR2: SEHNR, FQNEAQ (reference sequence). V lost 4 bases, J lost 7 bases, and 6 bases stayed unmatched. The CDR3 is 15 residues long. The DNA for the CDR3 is TGTGCCAGCAGCTCCTTGGGACTAGCGGAGAATGAGCAGTTCTTC. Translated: CASSSLGLAENEQFF.

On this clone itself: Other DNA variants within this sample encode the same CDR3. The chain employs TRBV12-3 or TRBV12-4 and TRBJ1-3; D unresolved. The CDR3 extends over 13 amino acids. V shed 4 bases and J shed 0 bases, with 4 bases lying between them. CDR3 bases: TGTGCCAGCAGTTCGAGCTCTGGAAACACCATATATTTT. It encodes CASSSSSGNTIYF.

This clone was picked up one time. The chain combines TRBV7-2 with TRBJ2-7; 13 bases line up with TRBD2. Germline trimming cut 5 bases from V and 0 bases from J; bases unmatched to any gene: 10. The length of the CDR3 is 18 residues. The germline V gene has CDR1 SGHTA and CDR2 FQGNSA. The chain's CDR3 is CASSPTPTSGRASYEQYF. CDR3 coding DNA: TGTGCCAGCAGCCCGACCCCCACTAGCGGGAGGGCCTCCTACGAGCAGTACTTC.

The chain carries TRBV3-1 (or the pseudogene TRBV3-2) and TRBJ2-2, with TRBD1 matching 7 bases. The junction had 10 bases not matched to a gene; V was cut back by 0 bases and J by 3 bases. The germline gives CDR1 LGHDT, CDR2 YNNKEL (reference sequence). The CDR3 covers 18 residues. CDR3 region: CASSQEYPGGFDTGELFF. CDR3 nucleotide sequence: TGTGCCAGCAGCCAAGAGTACCCAGGGGGTTTCGACACCGGGGAGCTGTTTTTT.

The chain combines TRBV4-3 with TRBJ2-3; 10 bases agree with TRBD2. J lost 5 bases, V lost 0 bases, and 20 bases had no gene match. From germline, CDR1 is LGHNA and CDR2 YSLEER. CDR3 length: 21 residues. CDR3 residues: CASSQDRFGGAGGRVGDTQYF. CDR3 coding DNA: TGCGCCAGCAGCCAAGATCGTTTTGGAGGAGCGGGAGGGCGGGTCGGAGATACGCAGTATTTT.

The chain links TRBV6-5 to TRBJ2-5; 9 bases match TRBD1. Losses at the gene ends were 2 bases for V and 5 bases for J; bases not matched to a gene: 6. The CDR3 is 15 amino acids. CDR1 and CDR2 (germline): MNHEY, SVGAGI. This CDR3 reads CASSYQGQGGETQYF. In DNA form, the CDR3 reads TGTGCCAGCAGTTACCAGGGACAGGGTGGGGAGACCCAGTACTTC.

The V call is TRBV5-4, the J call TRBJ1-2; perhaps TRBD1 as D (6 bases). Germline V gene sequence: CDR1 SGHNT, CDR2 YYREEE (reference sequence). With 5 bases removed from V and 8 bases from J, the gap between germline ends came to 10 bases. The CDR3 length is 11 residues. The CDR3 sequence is CASSSGVGYTF. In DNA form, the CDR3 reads TGTGCCAGCAGTTCAGGGGTCGGCTACACCTTC.

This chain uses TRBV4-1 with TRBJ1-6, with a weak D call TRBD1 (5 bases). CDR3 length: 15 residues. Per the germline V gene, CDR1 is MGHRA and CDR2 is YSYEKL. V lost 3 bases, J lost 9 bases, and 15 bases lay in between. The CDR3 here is CASSHPWGDLSPLHF. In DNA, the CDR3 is TGCGCCAGCAGCCACCCGTGGGGGGACCTTTCACCCCTCCACTTT.